These 2 T cell receptor beta chains came from one sample sequenced in a study of beta chain features in type 1 diabetes. Overall study findings and caveats: A moderate, significant TCRB CDR3 shortening appeared in type 1 diabetes across four CD4+ subsets.

These receptors are not linked to any known antigen. Isolated RNA was reverse transcribed in full, so expressed TCRB transcripts were sequenced. Generated by immunoSEQ multiplex PCR, the TCRdb table keeps only in-frame clones and is missing some. The repertoire has under 850,000 clones, around an eighth of them found once; the top ten carry about 0.02%. The sample consisted of naive CD4+ T cells from blood. The source is a man between 18 and 29 years old with type 1 diabetes.

This clone occurred a few times. The J gene is TRBJ2-3, the V gene TRBV9; TRBD2 is a possible D gene (6 bases). The germline V and J ends were trimmed by 4 bases and 0 bases, with 9 bases remaining between them. The CDR3 loop spans 14 amino acids. Looked up from germline, CDR1 is SGDLS and CDR2 is YYNGEE. CDR3 sequence (DNA): TGTGCCAGCAGCCCGGGACTTAGCACAGATACGCAGTATTTT. Its translation: CASSPGLSTDTQYF.

This clone was seen more than once but under ten times. The chain uses TRBV5-1 and TRBJ2-5, with 7 bases matching TRBD1. Germline lookup yields CDR1 SGHRS and CDR2 YFSETQ. The CDR3 loop spans 15 amino acids. V shed 0 bases, J shed 1 base, and the junction held 3 bases outside the gene matches. The DNA for the CDR3 is TGCGCCAGCAGCTTGGTGACAGGGCCCCAAGAGACCCAGTACTTC. Amino acids: CASSLVTGPQETQYF.